The text below deals with one TCR beta chain. Its target is unknown. Described treatment: 15 to 20 received Ad26.COV2.S at low or high dose, single or two shots; about 5 received placebo; per-sample allocation not given. Vaccine and placebo recipients were sampled on day 63 after the first injection. Using immunoSEQ multiplex PCR, the repertoire was profiled, and TCRdb retains in-frame clones only, with some absent. The sample carries some 400,000 clones, approximately 90% recorded once. The sample belongs to a study of Ad26.COV2.S vaccination and SARS-CoV-2 variants. At the level of the study: Ad26.COV2.S, an intramuscular injection, was given once or twice 56 days apart.

The study, taken as a whole, reports: Participants in the vaccine arm had higher spike-specific TCR breadth; placebo recipients had lower. Possible underestimation of total T cell responses by the TCR breadth and depth analyses was noted.

The sequencing used peripheral blood, collected in a trial of Ad26.COV2.S vaccine versus placebo. This clonotype was sampled from a person between 18 and 65 years old who received the Ad26.COV2.S COVID-19 vaccine or a placebo.

CDR3 region: CASSGAPPAGPEQYF. The CDR3 DNA reads TGTGCCAGCAGCGGAGCCCCTCCCGCTGGGCCCGAGCAGTACTTC. This rearrangement joins TRBV9 to TRBJ2-7; D call uncertain. V gave up 3 bases and J gave up 6 bases, with 19 bases separating them. This CDR3 comprises 15 residues. Germline V gene data show CDR1 as SGDLS and CDR2 as YYNGEE.